This is a list of T cell receptor beta chains from one sample in a study of blood T cells in healthy people across ages. TCRdb called the 5' RACE reads again in MiXCR, with one record for every CDR3 protein. The sample shows over 950,000 distinct CDR3 sequences, roughly two fifths of them seen only once. Sequenced input: blood. The receptors shown here come from a man aged 18 to 30 in good health. Each CDR3 is given with its conserved first and last residue.

J gene | V gene | CDR3 protein
TRBJ2-1 | TRBV5-1 | CASSLGWRENEQFF
TRBJ2-1 | TRBV6-7 | CASSSRGGEFF
TRBJ2-5 | TRBV10-3 | CAIRGTSVETQYF
TRBJ2-3 | TRBV5-1 | CASSLANILDTQYF
TRBJ2-7 | TRBV7-2 | CASSLSAGGTVPYNEQYF
TRBJ2-7 | TRBV5-5 | CASSSSGVVVYEQYF
. | TRBV12-3/TRBV12-4 | CASSIPPLGYNEQYF
TRBJ2-3 | TRBV7-2 | CASSLGPTGADTQYF
TRBJ1-6 | TRBV20-1 | CSARVWDSNSPLHF
TRBJ1-1 | TRBV29-1 | CSVGQGPFSEAFF
TRBJ2-1 | TRBV27 | CASSIFPPDRTYNEQFF
TRBJ2-3 | TRBV6-6 | CASSRPLTGGENTQYF
TRBJ2-1 | TRBV10-3 | CAISEETGRYNEQFF
TRBJ1-6 | TRBV27 | CASRISPSPTGNSPLHF
TRBJ1-2 | TRBV6-2/TRBV6-3 | CASRRRNRDSLNHGYTF
TRBJ1-5 | TRBV6-6 | CASSDLGGNQPQHF
TRBJ2-1 | TRBV2 | CASSEGLWAEQFF
. | TRBV9 | CASSVGQGRSGEQYF
TRBJ2-7 | TRBV2 | CASSGGTGTYEQYF
TRBJ2-5 | TRBV12-3/TRBV12-4 | CASSPITGGNNEQYF
TRBJ2-4 | TRBV2 | CANSPGVAKNIQYF
TRBJ1-6 | TRBV4-1 | CASSLSDKSSPLHF
TRBJ2-2 | TRBV7-7 | CASSLALGKGELFF
TRBJ1-4 | TRBV7-9 | CASSISVWSGTGTEKLFF
TRBJ2-2 | TRBV6-5 | CASGFGQVWTGELFF
TRBJ1-2 | TRBV20-1 | CSSGAGNNYGYTF
TRBJ2-1 | TRBV2 | CATGGRGGINEQFF
TRBJ2-1 | TRBV15 | CATSRDMGGLASDEQFF
TRBJ2-5 | TRBV9 | CASSVGGGYQETQYF
TRBJ2-1 | TRBV5-1 | CASSFGQGLNNEQFF
TRBJ1-1 | TRBV6-5 | CASSYSVGVPEAFF
TRBJ2-2 | TRBV7-6 | CASSLAPGANTGELFF
TRBJ2-7 | TRBV10-3 | CAISGEVLGGISYEQYF
TRBJ2-3 | TRBV24-1 | CATGQGVSDTQYF
TRBJ1-4 | TRBV3-1 | CASSQVTQNRNEKLFF
. | TRBV5-6 | CASTLGQGTAYEQYF
TRBJ1-2 | TRBV12-5 | CASGSGLMGGLEGYTF